This T cell receptor beta chain was documented in a study of blood T cell repertoires in COVID-19. Study-wide background: Collection of acute and convalescent COVID-19 samples took place in the United States, Italy and Spain. The analysed material was cDNA or gDNA that came from T cells, B-cell-depleted T cells, or PBMCs.

The CDR3 runs 16 residues. Germline assignment: CDR1 MNHEY and CDR2 SMNVEV (reference sequence). V dropped 5 bases and J dropped 1 base, with 14 bases sitting between them. In the original workflow: Amplified reference gene primers provided the basis for estimating nucleated cell counts. Profiled with immunoSEQ multiplex PCR; TCRdb holds only in-frame clones, not every one. That table furnishes V, J and clone size, whereas the DNA furnished D and trimming. The table includes 60,000 or so clones, more than 80% detected once. Input material: peripheral blood. This chain links TRBV27 with TRBJ1-4; D is perhaps TRBD1 (5 bases). The source of this sequence is an elderly man with acute or convalescent COVID-19. The CDR3 nucleotides are TGTGCCAGCAGTACCACGAGAAGGGGAACTAATGAAAAACTGTTTTTT. This gives the protein CASSTTRRGTNEKLFF.